This TCR beta chain is drawn from a study of neurological immune-mediated disorders. Study-level points and caveats: The most TCR clonal expansion was seen in HTLV-1-associated myelopathy, whereas the least was seen in multiple sclerosis, below the level in healthy controls.

There are many counts of this clonotype. Antigen specificity is unknown. Template-switch 5'RACE cDNA synthesis added a 10-nucleotide unique molecular identifier. The output of every sequencing run exceeded 190 million TCR-beta sequences, derived from 15-18 subjects. TCRdb re-derived calls from the 5' RACE reads in MiXCR, one entry per CDR3 protein. Of roughly 57,000 distinct CDR3 sequences in the sample, 7% to 9% were seen once. Germline V gene data show CDR1 as MNHEY and CDR2 as SVGEGT. The CDR3 consists of 16 residues. V lost 6 bases to trimming and J lost 7 bases, with 22 bases between them. The time point: longitudinal time-point 3. Source material was 2 million unsorted PBMCs, stored at -80 °C in RNAlater.

The sample was PBMCs. J is TRBJ2-1 and V is TRBV6-2 or TRBV6-3; D gene unclear. The receptor's source is a woman between 40 and 55 years old in good health. The chain's CDR3 is CASRDPDSYQDNEQFF. In DNA, the CDR3 is TGTGCCAGCAGAGACCCTGACTCCTATCAGGATAATGAGCAGTTCTTC.